Given below is one T cell receptor (beta chain) in context. Germline lookup yields CDR1 WNHNN and CDR2 SYGVQD (reference sequence). The CDR3 sequence is 14 residues long. J was trimmed by 2 bases and V by 4 bases; bases with no gene match: 3. Primers included in the PCR were 60 Vbeta and 13 Jbeta primers. Generated by immunoSEQ multiplex PCR, the TCRdb table keeps only in-frame clones and is missing some. Of about 96,000 clones listed, approximately 72% are singletons. This record belongs to a study of cytomegalovirus exposure and HLA in healthy donors. Sequenced sample: PBMCs. The origin of this receptor is a woman aged 65 to 85 in good health and CMV-seropositive. The V gene is TRBV10-1, the J gene TRBJ2-3; 7 positions match TRBD2. In nucleotides, the CDR3 is TGCGCCAGCAGTGGCGGGACTATCACAGATACGCAGTATTTT. Protein sequence: CASSGGTITDTQYF.